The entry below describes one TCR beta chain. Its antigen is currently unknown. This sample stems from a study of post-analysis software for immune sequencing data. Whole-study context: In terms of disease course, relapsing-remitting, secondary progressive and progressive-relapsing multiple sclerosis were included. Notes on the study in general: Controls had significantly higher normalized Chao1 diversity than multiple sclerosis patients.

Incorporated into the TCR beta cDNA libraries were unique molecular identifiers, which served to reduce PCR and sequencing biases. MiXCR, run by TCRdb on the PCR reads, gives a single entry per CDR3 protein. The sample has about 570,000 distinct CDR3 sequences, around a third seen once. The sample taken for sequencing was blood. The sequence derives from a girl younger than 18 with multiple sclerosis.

The CDR3 region is CASSSRTTLYNEQFF. CDR3 in DNA: TGCGCCAGCAGCTCCCGGACTACCCTCTACAATGAGCAGTTCTTC. This chain joins TRBV4-1 and TRBJ2-1; TRBD2 is a possible D gene (6 bases). This CDR3 has 15 residues. Germline V gene sequence: CDR1 MGHRA, CDR2 YSYEKL. Trimming removed 5 bases from V and 3 bases from J, with 14 bases in between.